This T cell receptor beta chain was sequenced for a study of T cells after yellow fever vaccination. Study-level information: Those fractions that held only low numbers of cells were prepared using the SMART-Seq v4 Ultra Low Input RNA kit. Study conclusions and caveats: Some clonotypes were seen in both the CD4 and the CD8 compartments. These made up a small share and likely arose from convergent recombination.

The CDR3 has 12 residues. V lost 3 bases and J 9 bases, leaving 11 bases between the germline ends. Germline V gene lookup returns CDR1 SGHTA and CDR2 FQGNSA. A remark on this clonotype: What it recognizes is unknown.

The TCR cDNA carried a universal primer site and UMIs from 5'RACE template switching. A single record per CDR3 protein comes from TCRdb applying MiXCR to the 5' RACE reads. This table has a few hundred thousand distinct CDR3 sequences, 8.7% appearing once. This clonotype was obtained from a man aged 18 to 29 who received the YFV17D yellow fever vaccine. The gene calls are TRBV7-2 and TRBJ2-5, with TRBD2 as a possible D gene (6 bases). The starting material was PBMCs, obtained on the day of the first yellow fever vaccination. CDR3 region: CASSFLPGAQYF. The CDR3 DNA sequence: TGTGCCAGCAGCTTCCTGCCGGGGGCCCAGTACTTC.